The T cell receptor beta chain described here comes from a study of a mutant IDH1 vaccine in newly diagnosed glioma. Germline V CDR1 and CDR2: LNHDA, SQIVND (reference sequence). CDR3 length equals 14 residues. The trim removed 4 bases at V and 5 bases at J, leaving 8 bases unmatched. Method: immunoSEQ multiplex PCR; TCRdb's copy keeps in-frame clones and lacks some. The sample lists about 46,000 clones, approximately 92% seen once, with roughly 2.4% in the top ten. Time point defined: week 35, safety follow-up. With topical imiquimod, each dose of the vaccine consisted of 300 ug of mutant IDH1 20-mer peptide. Note on this clone: Its specificity is not known.

Study-wide points: The occurrence of vaccine-induced immune responses was seen in over 85% of patients.

The receptor's source is a middle-aged man with glioma. Sequenced here: PBMCs, sampled from a glioma patient whose treatment included an IDH1 peptide vaccine. The chain employs TRBV19 and TRBJ2-7; TRBD2 matches 7 bases. Written as DNA, the CDR3 is TGTGCCAGTAGTAGGACGGGGGGAGGTGACGAGCAGTACTTC. This encodes CASSRTGGGDEQYF. The complete variable domain, with remaining parts taken from reference TRBV19 and TRBJ2-7, reads DGGITQSPKYLFRKEGQNVTLSCEQNLNHDAMYWYRQDPGQGLRLIYYSQIVNDFQKGDIAEGYSVSREKKESFPLTVTSAQKNPTAFYLCASSRTGGGDEQYFGPGTRLTVT.